This T cell receptor beta chain was captured by sequencing in a study of cytomegalovirus exposure and HLA in healthy donors. The CDR3 runs to 14 residues. Trimming pared 0 bases from V and 2 bases from J, leaving 8 bases between. CDR1 and CDR2 from the germline V gene are SGHDT and YYEEEE. Only in-frame clones appear in the TCRdb table, and some are missing; sequencing was by immunoSEQ multiplex PCR. The sample contains 70,000 or so clones, about 94% of which appear only once. Sequencing was carried out using PBMCs. The clonotype originates from a woman under 30 in good health and CMV-seronegative. The chain recombines TRBV5-6 with TRBJ1-2; D is perhaps TRBD1 (6 bases). The CDR3 sequence: CASSLAGTNYGYTF. As DNA, the CDR3 is TGTGCCAGCAGCTTGGCCGGGACAAACTATGGCTACACCTTC.